Each of the 25 T cell receptor beta chains below was sequenced from the same sample in a study of radiation and T cells in renal cell carcinoma. Time point indicated: blood 4 weeks post-SBRT, at nephrectomy. Treatment here: 15 Gy SBRT to primary tumor, nephrectomy 4 weeks later. Measured with immunoSEQ multiplex PCR; TCRdb has only the in-frame clones, and not every one. The sample shows approximately 85,000 clones, approximately 90% of them seen only once. The sequenced sample was blood, obtained from a patient whose treatment included radiotherapy and nephrectomy. These receptors were obtained from a woman in her 70s with renal cell carcinoma.

In its sample, this clone was seen a few times. This chain uses TRBV29-1 with TRBJ1-3, with D possibly TRBD1 on 5 matching bases. The CDR3 length is 15 residues. The V gene's germline CDR1 is SQVTM and CDR2 ANQGSEA. With 3 bases removed from V and 1 base from J, the gap between germline ends came to 13 bases. CDR3 DNA: TGCAGCGTTGATGCAGGGAGAGGGTCTGGAAACACCATATATTTT. Residues: CSVDAGRGSGNTIYF.

The J gene is TRBJ2-7, the V gene TRBV5-1; 8 bases line up with TRBD1. This CDR3 spans 14 amino acids. Trimming cost V 4 bases and J 0 bases; bases outside gene matches: 3. CDR1 SGHRS and CDR2 YFSETQ come from the germline V gene. The CDR3 nucleotides read TGCGCCAGCAGCGGCAGGGGGCCCTCCTACGAGCAGTACTTC. It translates to CASSGRGPSYEQYF.

The table lists this clone with a few counts. The chain carries TRBV28 and TRBJ2-2, with a possible D match to TRBD1 (5 bases). The CDR3 is 16 amino acids. Trimming cost V 6 bases and J 4 bases, with 18 bases left between them. CDR1 and CDR2 (germline): MDHEN, SYDVKM. The CDR3 protein is CASRPTQGSGTGELFF. CDR3 nucleotide sequence: TGTGCCAGCAGGCCCACCCAGGGCTCTGGCACCGGGGAGCTGTTTTTT.

The genes are TRBV25-1 and TRBJ2-7, with 7 bases matching TRBD1. CDR1 is MGHDK, CDR2 SYGVNS, per germline. V was clipped by 9 bases and J by 4 bases; unmatched bases: 6. The CDR3 is made up of 12 amino acids. The CDR3 DNA is TGTGCCAGTACGGACAGGTTTTACGAGCAGTACTTC. It translates to CASTDRFYEQYF.

This chain links TRBV13 with TRBJ2-1; TRBD1 is a possible D gene (5 bases). The CDR3 has 14 residues. V lost 5 bases and J 7 bases, leaving 15 bases between the germline ends. Germline V gene lookup returns CDR1 PRHDT and CDR2 FYEKMQ (reference sequence). CDR3 sequence (DNA): TGTGCCAGCAGCCAATCGGACATTGTGAATGAGCAGTTCTTC. Residues: CASSQSDIVNEQFF.

The rearrangement joins TRBV27 to TRBJ2-6; D is uncertain. V shed 5 bases and J shed 0 bases, with 11 bases lying between them. The CDR3 length is 16 residues. Germline values: CDR1 MNHEY, CDR2 SMNVEV (reference sequence). Here the CDR3 DNA reads TGTGCCAGCAGTCCCACTTGGGCCTCTGGGGCCAACGTCCTGACTTTC. It yields the protein CASSPTWASGANVLTF.

This chain links TRBV6-5 with TRBJ2-5; either TRBD1 or TRBD2 may fit D (5 bases each). Germline values: CDR1 MNHEY, CDR2 SVGAGI. This CDR3 has 13 residues. Trimming removed 2 bases from V and 3 bases from J, with 7 bases in between. CDR3 sequence reads: CASSYEGKETQYF. The CDR3 DNA follows: TGTGCCAGCAGTTACGAGGGGAAAGAGACCCAGTACTTC.

J is TRBJ1-6 and V is TRBV7-9; possible D gene TRBD1, 5 bases. The germline V and J ends were trimmed by 5 bases and 7 bases, with 9 bases remaining between them. CDR1 SEHNR and CDR2 FQNEAQ come from the germline V gene (reference sequence). The CDR3 runs to 13 residues. For the CDR3, the DNA is TGTGCCAGCAGCCGGGCAGGGAATTCACCCCTCCACTTT. Its translation is CASSRAGNSPLHF.

The V gene is TRBV4-3, the J gene TRBJ1-1; D ambiguous. This CDR3 has 15 residues. The V gene lost 3 bases and the J gene lost 2 bases, with 13 bases spanning the gap. CDR1 and CDR2 from the germline V gene are LGHNA and YSLEER. DNA for the CDR3: TGCGCCAGCAGCCAGTGGACGGAAACTAACACTGAAGCTTTCTTT. This codes for CASSQWTETNTEAFF.

The genes are TRBV5-1 and TRBJ1-3, with no clear D. In germline, CDR1 is SGHRS, CDR2 YFSETQ. Trimming removed 0 bases from V and 0 bases from J, with 7 bases in between. This CDR3 is 15 amino acids long. The CDR3 loop reads CASSLAISSGNTIYF. In nucleotides, the CDR3 is TGCGCCAGCAGCTTGGCCATCTCCTCTGGAAACACCATATATTTT.

The chain links TRBV13 to TRBJ1-1, with D uncertain. Per the germline V gene, CDR1 is PRHDT and CDR2 is FYEKMQ (reference sequence). The CDR3 is made up of 13 amino acids. Between the trimmed V and J ends, which lost 4 bases and 2 bases, there was a span of 8 bases. CDR3 DNA: TGTGCCAGCAGCTACGGCTTCAACACTGAAGCTTTCTTT. Protein product: CASSYGFNTEAFF.

This chain connects TRBV5-7 to TRBJ1-5, with 7 bases that match TRBD1. TRBV5-7 is an open reading frame, and its role is uncertain. The CDR3 contains 17 residues. V lost 4 bases to trimming and J lost 5 bases; unmatched junction nucleotides: 15. The CDR3 DNA reads as TGTGCCAGCAGCAAAGGGACAGTTGTAAGGGTCGATCAGCCCCAGCATTTT. The encoded protein is CASSKGTVVRVDQPQHF.

This clone was detected a few times. The gene calls are TRBV27 and TRBJ1-5; D might be TRBD1 (5 bases). The CDR3 covers 14 residues. Germline V gene lookup returns CDR1 MNHEY and CDR2 SMNVEV (reference sequence). The germline V and J ends were trimmed by 8 bases and 7 bases, with 18 bases remaining between them. In nucleotides, the CDR3 is TGTGCCAGCGCTCCCGACCCAGGGCGCCAGCCCCAGCATTTT. It specifies CASAPDPGRQPQHF.

The chain combines TRBV2 with TRBJ2-7; a possible D gene is TRBD2 (5 bases). V lost 1 base, J lost 2 bases, and 9 bases lay in between. The CDR3 consists of 14 residues. CDR1 SNHLY and CDR2 FYNNEI come from the germline V gene. The CDR3 region is CASSEGRSTYEQYF. CDR3 nucleotides: TGTGCCAGCAGTGAAGGGAGGTCGACCTACGAGCAGTACTTC.

The DNA of the CDR3 is TGTGCCAGCTTGGGCCCTTCGCTATCTAATTCACCCCTCCACTTT. This translates into CASLGPSLSNSPLHF. The chain uses TRBV28 and TRBJ1-6; no clear D. V lost 8 bases to trimming and J lost 6 bases, with 17 bases between them. The CDR3 has 15 residues. CDR1 is MDHEN and CDR2 is SYDVKM in the germline V gene.

A single count supports this clone. The gene calls are TRBV6-1 and TRBJ2-3; TRBD2 matches 11 bases. The V and J ends lost 10 bases and 7 bases, in that order; junction bases with no gene match: 10. This CDR3 is 14 amino acids long. From germline, CDR1 is MNHNS and CDR2 SASEGT. The CDR3 is CATRLAGGLNTQYF. The DNA of the CDR3 is TGTGCCACCCGTCTAGCGGGGGGACTAAATACGCAGTATTTT.

The chain uses TRBV20-1 and TRBJ2-1, with D possibly matching TRBD2 (5 bases). This CDR3 spans 11 amino acids. Trimming shortened V by 2 bases and J by 10 bases, and 9 bases separated the two germline ends. The germline V gene encodes CDR1 DFQATT and CDR2 SNEGSKA (reference sequence). CDR3 residues: CSARLAAEQFF. The CDR3 DNA reads TGCAGTGCTAGACTAGCAGCCGAGCAGTTCTTC.

This sequence joins TRBV2 and TRBJ1-1; D may be TRBD1 (5 bases). Between the trimmed V and J ends, which lost 8 bases and 0 bases, there was a span of 10 bases. The CDR3 contains 13 residues. Germline assignment: CDR1 SNHLY and CDR2 FYNNEI. CDR3: CASEGRLNTEAFF. CDR3 coding DNA: TGTGCCAGCGAGGGACGGTTGAACACTGAAGCTTTCTTT.

CDR3 loop: CASSLGQGYDEQYF. CDR3 sequence (DNA): TGCGCCAGCAGCTTGGGGCAGGGCTATGACGAGCAGTACTTC. This chain connects TRBV5-1 to TRBJ2-7; tentative D call: TRBD1 (5 bases). This CDR3 contains 14 residues. Per the germline V gene, CDR1 is SGHRS and CDR2 is YFSETQ. Trimming stripped 0 bases from V and 5 bases from J, with 12 bases between.

The gene calls are TRBV19 and TRBJ1-3, with unresolved D. V dropped 1 base and J dropped 0 bases, with 13 bases sitting between them. In germline, CDR1 is LNHDA, CDR2 SQIVND (reference sequence). CDR3 length equals 17 residues. The CDR3 loop is CASSIAPGGSSGNTIYF. The DNA for the CDR3 is TGTGCCAGTAGTATAGCGCCCGGCGGCAGCTCTGGAAACACCATATATTTT.

The chain carries TRBV25-1 and TRBJ2-1; 7 bases match TRBD2. The CDR3 runs to 14 residues. The V gene end was trimmed by 4 bases and the J gene end by 7 bases; junction bases not matched to a gene: 7. In germline, CDR1 is MGHDK, CDR2 SYGVNS. The CDR3 region is CASSGVGGINEQFF. CDR3 nucleotides: TGTGCCAGCAGTGGGGTCGGGGGGATAAATGAGCAGTTCTTC.

This chain uses TRBV7-8 with TRBJ1-5; tentatively, D is TRBD1 (5 bases). The CDR3 runs 15 residues. CDR1 SGHVS and CDR2 FQNEAQ come from the germline V gene. Trimming shortened V by 5 bases and J by 7 bases, and 18 bases separated the two germline ends. The CDR3 region has the DNA TGTGCCAGCAGCGCCGCAGGGATCTCCGGACAGCCCCAGCATTTT. It specifies CASSAAGISGQPQHF.

This clone has a handful of counts. The chain is built from TRBV7-8 and TRBJ1-1; D is possibly TRBD1 (5 bases). CDR1 and CDR2 (germline): SGHVS, FQNEAQ. V was cut by 3 bases and J by 3 bases, with 8 bases left in between. CDR3 length: 13 residues. The CDR3 loop is CASSFAGYTEAFF. The CDR3 bases are TGTGCCAGCAGCTTTGCAGGGTACACTGAAGCTTTCTTT.

The J gene is TRBJ1-1, the V gene TRBV5-1; TRBD1 aligns across 8 bases. The germline CDR1 and CDR2 sequences are SGHRS and YFSETQ. CDR3 length equals 15 residues. The junction had 8 bases not matched to a gene; V was cut back by 2 bases and J by 5 bases. CDR3 amino acids: CASSFGQGDLTEAFF. In nucleotides, the CDR3 is TGCGCCAGCAGCTTCGGACAGGGTGACCTAACTGAAGCTTTCTTT.

This chain joins TRBV11-2 and TRBJ1-2, with unresolved D. Trimming took 3 bases from V and 1 from J, leaving 6 bases between them. This CDR3 has 13 amino acids. Germline-derived CDR1 and CDR2 are SGHAT and FQNNGV. CDR3 coding DNA: TGTGCCAGCAGCTTGGGTAGTAACTATGGCTACACCTTC. Its protein product is CASSLGSNYGYTF. Full variable domain (remainder filled in from reference TRBV11-2 and TRBJ1-2): EAGVAQSPRYKIIEKRQSVAFWCNPISGHATLYWYQQILGQGPKLLIQFQNNGVVDDSQLPKDRFSAERLKGVDSTLKIQPAKLEDSAVYLCASSLGSNYGYTFGSGTRLTVV.